This T cell receptor beta chain was profiled in a study of OX40 agonist ivuxolimab in advanced cancers. General study results and limits: Determination of antigen specificity was not performed for the expanded peripheral T cells. On average, CD8+ T cells had more expanded clones than CD4+.

Worth noting for this clone: Its antigen is unknown.

Trimming took 6 bases from V and 5 from J, leaving 13 bases between them. The CDR3 covers 14 residues. The germline CDR1 and CDR2 sequences are SNHLY and FYNNEI. Using immunoSEQ multiplex PCR, the repertoire was profiled, and TCRdb retains in-frame clones only, with some absent. The sample includes about 76,000 clones, approximately 79% of them seen just once. Patients with autoimmune history or systemic immunosuppression were excluded. The receptor was derived from an adult with an advanced solid tumor such as melanoma, head and neck, liver or kidney cancer. The source material was CD4+ or CD8+ T cells sorted from blood, sampled in a trial of the OX40 agonist ivuxolimab. This chain uses TRBV2 with TRBJ1-4; unclear D gene. The CDR3 DNA reads as TGTGCCAGCAGCGACACCAGGCTGAATGAAAAACTGTTTTTT. Its translation: CASSDTRLNEKLFF.